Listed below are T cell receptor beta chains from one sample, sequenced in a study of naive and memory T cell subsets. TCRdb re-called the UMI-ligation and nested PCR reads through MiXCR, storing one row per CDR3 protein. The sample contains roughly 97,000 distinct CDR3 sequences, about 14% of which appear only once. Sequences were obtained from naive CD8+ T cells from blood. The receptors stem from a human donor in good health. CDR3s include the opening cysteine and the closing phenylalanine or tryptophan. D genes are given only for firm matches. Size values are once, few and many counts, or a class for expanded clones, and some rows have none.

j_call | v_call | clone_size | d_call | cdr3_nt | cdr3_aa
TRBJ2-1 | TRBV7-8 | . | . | TGTGCCAGCAGCTTAGGCGGGGGCCCGTTGAATGAGCAGTTCTTC | CASSLGGGPLNEQFF
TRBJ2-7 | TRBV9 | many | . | TGTGCCAGCAGCGTAGGATCGGACGGGGGTTCGGGAATCTACGAGCAGTACTTC | CASSVGSDGGSGIYEQYF
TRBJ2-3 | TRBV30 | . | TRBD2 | TGTGCCTGGAGTCTCACTAGCGCCCACACAGATACGCAGTATTTT | CAWSLTSAHTDTQYF
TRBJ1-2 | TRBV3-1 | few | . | TGTGCCAGCAGCCCATCCCACGGCTATGGCTACACCTTC | CASSPSHGYGYTF
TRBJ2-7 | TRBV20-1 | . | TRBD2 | TGCAGTGCTAGACAACTAGCGGGGCTCGAGCAGTACTTC | CSARQLAGLEQYF
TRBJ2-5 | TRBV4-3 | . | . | TGCGCCAGCAGCCAAGATCGGGCTAGCATCGAGACCCAGTACTTC | CASSQDRASIETQYF
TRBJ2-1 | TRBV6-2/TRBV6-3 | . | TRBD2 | TGTGCCAGCAGTGACGGGACTAGCGAAGACAATGAGCAGTTCTTC | CASSDGTSEDNEQFF
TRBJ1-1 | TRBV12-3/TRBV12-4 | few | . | TGTGCCAGCAGTTTTGGGCTCAGCGGCGCTGAAGCTTTCTTT | CASSFGLSGAEAFF
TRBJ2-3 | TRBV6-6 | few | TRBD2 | TGTGCCAGCAGTTACTCGCCGGTAGGACAGGGACCTTCACTAGCGGGATCCGGCACAGATACGCAGTATTTT | CASSYSPVGQGPSLAGSGTDTQYF
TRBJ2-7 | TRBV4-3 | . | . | TGCGCCAGCAGCCAAGTGCGGAGTGGCTACGAGCAGTACTTC | CASSQVRSGYEQYF
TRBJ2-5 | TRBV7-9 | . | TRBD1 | TGTGCCAGCAGCCCGCAGGGGGTCGTCGAGACCCAGTACTTC | CASSPQGVVETQYF
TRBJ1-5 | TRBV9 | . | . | TGTGCCAGCAGCGTAGGGGAGGGGGGACCTGCCCAGCATTTT | CASSVGEGGPAQHF
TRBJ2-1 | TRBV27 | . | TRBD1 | TGTGCCAGCAGTACCTGGACAGGGGGCAACGAGCAGTTCTTC | CASSTWTGGNEQFF
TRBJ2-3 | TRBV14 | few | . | TGTGCCAGCAGCGGAACCCTACAACGCACAGATACGCAGTATTTT | CASSGTLQRTDTQYF
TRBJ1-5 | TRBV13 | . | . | TGTGCCAGCAGCCGAGGGGGTAGCAATCAGCCCCAGCATTTT | CASSRGGSNQPQHF
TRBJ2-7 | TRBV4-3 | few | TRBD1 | TGCGCCAGCAGCCAAGGACAGGGGGACTACGAGCAGTACTTC | CASSQGQGDYEQYF
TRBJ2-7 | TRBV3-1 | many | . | TGTGCCAGCAGCCAAGAGACCAACTACGAGCAGTACTTC | CASSQETNYEQYF
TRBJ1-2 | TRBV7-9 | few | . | TGTGCCAGCAGCCCCAGCGAGGCCGCAGGCTACACCTTC | CASSPSEAAGYTF
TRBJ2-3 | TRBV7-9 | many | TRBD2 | TGTGCCAGCAGCCCGGGACTAGCGGGACCGCACGCCTTT | CASSPGLAGPHAF
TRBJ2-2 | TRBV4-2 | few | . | TGTGCCAGCAGCCAAGATATACAGGGTAACGGGGAGCTGTTTTTT | CASSQDIQGNGELFF
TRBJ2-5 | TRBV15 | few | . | TGTGCCACCAGCCCGCTTTCCGGCCAGACCCAGTACTTC | CATSPLSGQTQYF
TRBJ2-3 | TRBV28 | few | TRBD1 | TGTGCCAGTAAAGGGACAGGGTCTCGGGCAGATACGCAGTATTTT | CASKGTGSRADTQYF
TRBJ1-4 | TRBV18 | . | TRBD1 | TGTGCCAGCTCACCGGGACAGGGCCAAAGGGCACCTAATGAAAAACTGTTTTTT | CASSPGQGQRAPNEKLFF
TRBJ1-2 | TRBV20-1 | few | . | TGCAGTGCAACCGGGCCGGGTTCGAATGGCTACACCTTC | CSATGPGSNGYTF
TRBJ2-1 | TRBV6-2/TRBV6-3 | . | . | TGTGCCAGCAGTTACTCGGACGTTAGCTCCTACAATGAGCAGTTCTTC | CASSYSDVSSYNEQFF